The subject of this entry is one TCR beta chain. The entry originates in a study of blood T cell repertoires in COVID-19. Whole-study context: Samples of COVID-19 (acute and convalescent) were obtained from the United States, Italy and Spain. In each case, the material was cDNA or gDNA derived from T cells, B-cell-depleted T cells, or PBMCs.

Measured with immunoSEQ multiplex PCR; TCRdb has only the in-frame clones, and not every one. The top ten clones hold roughly an eighth of a sample with approximately 280,000 clones, around 91% of them seen once. Trimming removed 5 bases from V and 10 bases from J, with 14 bases in between. This CDR3 contains 13 residues. The V gene's germline CDR1 is MDHEN and CDR2 SYDVKM. The TCR was taken from an older woman with acute or convalescent COVID-19. The chain joins TRBV28 to TRBJ1-4; D gene ambiguous. Sequences were obtained from peripheral blood. CDR3 residues: CASSGRIFGKLFF. Here the CDR3 DNA reads TGTGCCAGCAGTGGGAGGATTTTCGGAAAACTGTTTTTT.